The source of this T cell receptor (beta chain) is a study of blood T cell repertoires in COVID-19. The wider study: T cells, B-cell-depleted T cells, or PBMCs supplied cDNA or gDNA.

The CDR3 sequence is 14 residues long. Trimming shortened V by 5 bases and J by 0 bases, and 11 bases separated the two germline ends. Germline loops: CDR1 SGHRS, CDR2 YFSETQ. Assay used: immunoSEQ multiplex PCR; TCRdb lists only in-frame clones, some missing. The data hold some 290,000 clones, with around 90% observed a single time. V and J are TRBV5-1 and TRBJ1-1, with a tentative D call TRBD1 (5 bases). This TCR came from a woman aged 25 to 39 with COVID-19, enrolled during active disease. Sequenced input: peripheral blood. DNA of the CDR3: TGCGCCAGCAGGCAGGGTCTCATGAACACTGAAGCTTTCTTT. Translating it yields CASRQGLMNTEAFF.